This is a list of T cell receptor beta chains from one sample in a study of technical replicates of blood from a few donors. The protocol was immunoSEQ multiplex PCR, while the TCRdb copy is restricted to in-frame clones and leaves out a portion. In the table there are some 78,000 clones, 85% to 95% of which are singletons. The sequenced sample consisted of T cells isolated from PBMCs. These receptors were obtained from a human donor in good health. Each CDR3 is given with its conserved first and last residue. A D gene is named only where the DNA matches it firmly. Size tells how often a clone was seen (once, few, many) or the class of an expanded clone, and some rows leave it out.

j_call | d_call | v_call | clone_size | cdr3_nt | cdr3_aa
TRBJ1-5 | NA | TRBV2 | NA | TGTGCCAGCAGTCCTGAGGGGGGCAATCAGCCCCAGCATTTT | CASSPEGGNQPQHF
TRBJ2-2 | NA | TRBV6-5 | NA | TGTGCCAGCAGTCAAACCCTCACTAGCCCCGGGGAGCTGTTTTTT | CASSQTLTSPGELFF
TRBJ1-5 | TRBD1 | TRBV5-1 | NA | TGCGCCAGCCGGGTACAGGGGGGTAAAATTCAGCCCCAGCATTTT | CASRVQGGKIQPQHF
TRBJ1-1 | NA | TRBV27 | NA | TGTGCCAGCACTCCGGGGAGGAATCTCCTGAACACTGAAGCTTTCTTT | CASTPGRNLLNTEAFF
TRBJ1-1 | NA | TRBV5-1 | NA | TGCGCCAGCAGCTTGGACCAGGGCGGTTTTAGCACTGAAGCTTTCTTT | CASSLDQGGFSTEAFF
TRBJ1-2 | TRBD1 | TRBV6-5 | once | TGTGCCACAACAGGGGAATCCGCCTATGGCTACACCTTC | CATTGESAYGYTF
TRBJ1-4 | TRBD1 | TRBV9 | NA | TGTGCCAGCAGCGGAAATCAAAGACAGGGTATTCTGTTTTTT | CASSGNQRQGILFF
TRBJ2-3 | TRBD2 | TRBV13 | NA | TGTGCCAGCAGCTCTCCCGGGACTAGGCCGGAGAAGGGCACAGATACGCAGTATTTT | CASSSPGTRPEKGTDTQYF
TRBJ1-1 | TRBD1 | TRBV6-1 | NA | TGTGCCACAGGGGGCCGGAACACTGAAGCTTTCTTT | CATGGRNTEAFF
TRBJ2-7 | NA | TRBV4-1 | once | TGCGCCAGCAGCCGCCCTTCGACAGGACGCTACGAGCAGTACTTC | CASSRPSTGRYEQYF
TRBJ2-7 | TRBD1 | TRBV27 | NA | TGTGCCAGCAGTTTATCTTTCGTTGCGGGGGACAGGGCATACGAGCAGTACTTC | CASSLSFVAGDRAYEQYF
TRBJ2-7 | TRBD1 | TRBV4-2 | NA | TGTGCCAGCAGCCAAGATAGGTCAGGGGGCAAGTACTTC | CASSQDRSGGKYF
TRBJ2-2 | NA | TRBV2 | NA | TGTGCCAGCACTACATGGTTCGGGACAACTAACGAACCGGGAGGGGAGCTGTTTTTT | CASTTWFGTTNEPGGELFF
TRBJ2-5 | TRBD2 | TRBV9 | NA | TGTGCCAGCAGCCCTAGAGGGGCGGGAGAGGAGACCCAGTACTTC | CASSPRGAGEETQYF
TRBJ1-2 | TRBD1 | TRBV5-1 | NA | TGCGCCAGCAGCTTGAGTGGGACAGGGTCCTACGGCTACACCTTC | CASSLSGTGSYGYTF
TRBJ1-2 | TRBD1 | TRBV4-1 | NA | TGCGCCAGCAGCCAACCCGGACAGGGACCCTATGGCTACACCTTC | CASSQPGQGPYGYTF
TRBJ2-5 | TRBD1 | TRBV27 | once | TGTGCCAGCAGTTCCCGGGACAGCAGCGAGACCCAGTACTTC | CASSSRDSSETQYF
TRBJ2-7 | TRBD1 | TRBV7-2 | NA | TGTGCCAGCAGTTCTACCGGGACAGGGTCCTACGAGCAGTACTTC | CASSSTGTGSYEQYF
TRBJ2-7 | TRBD1 | TRBV19 | NA | TGTGCCAGTAGTAAGGACAGGGGGGCCTACGAGCAGTACTTC | CASSKDRGAYEQYF
TRBJ2-3 | NA | TRBV5-1 | NA | TGCGCCAGCAGCTTGTTTAGCGGCCAAACGCAGTATTTT | CASSLFSGQTQYF
TRBJ1-2 | NA | TRBV12-5 | NA | TGTGCTAGTGGTTCGGGGGTACTTCTTAACTATGGCTACACCTTC | CASGSGVLLNYGYTF
TRBJ2-3 | NA | TRBV7-6 | NA | TGTGCCAGCAGCCCCAGCGGAAACACAGATACGCAGTATTTT | CASSPSGNTDTQYF
TRBJ1-5 | TRBD1 | TRBV6-1 | NA | TGTGCCAGCAGTGCAGGGGGCGCGGGTGTTATAAGCAATCAGCCCCAGCATTTT | CASSAGGAGVISNQPQHF
TRBJ2-2 | TRBD1 | TRBV7-9 | NA | TGTGCCAGCAGCCCACCCGACAGGGGGAACACCGGGGAGCTGTTTTTT | CASSPPDRGNTGELFF
TRBJ2-2 | NA | TRBV30 | NA | TGTGCCTGGACCAGGAACACCGGGGAGCTGTTTTTT | CAWTRNTGELFF
TRBJ2-3 | NA | TRBV19 | NA | TGTGCCAGTAGTATGGAATCCTGGTGGCGGGCAGATACGCAGTATTTT | CASSMESWWRADTQYF
TRBJ1-6 | NA | TRBV18 | NA | TGTGCCAGCTCACCACCGTCGCAGGGGCCCTCACCCCTCCACTTT | CASSPPSQGPSPLHF